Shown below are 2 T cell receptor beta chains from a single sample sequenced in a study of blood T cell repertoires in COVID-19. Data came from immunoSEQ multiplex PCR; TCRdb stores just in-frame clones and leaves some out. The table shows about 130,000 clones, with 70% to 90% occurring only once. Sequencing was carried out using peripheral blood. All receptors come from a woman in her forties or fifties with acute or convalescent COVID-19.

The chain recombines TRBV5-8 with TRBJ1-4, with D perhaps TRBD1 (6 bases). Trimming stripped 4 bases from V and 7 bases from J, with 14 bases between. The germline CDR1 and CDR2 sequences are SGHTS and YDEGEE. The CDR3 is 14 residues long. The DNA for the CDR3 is TGTGCCAGCAGCGTGGGGGCGCTCGGTGAAAAACTGTTTTTT. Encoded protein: CASSVGALGEKLFF.

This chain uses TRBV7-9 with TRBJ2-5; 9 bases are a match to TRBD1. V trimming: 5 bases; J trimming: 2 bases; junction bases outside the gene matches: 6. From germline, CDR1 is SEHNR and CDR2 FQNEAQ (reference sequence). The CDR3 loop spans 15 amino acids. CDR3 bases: TGTGCCAGCAGCCCCCGGGACAGGGAACAAGAGACCCAGTACTTC. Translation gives CASSPRDREQETQYF.